The 8 T cell receptor beta chains reported below all come from one sample, sequenced in a study of cytomegalovirus exposure and HLA in healthy donors (dated by TCRdb to the late 2010s). The library was obtained by the immunoSEQ multiplex PCR assay. For the multiplex PCR, a mixture combining 60 forward primers for TCR Vbeta segments and 13 reverse primers for TCR Jbeta segments was used. TCRdb took this table from immuneACCESS and kept in-frame rearrangements with V and J called. Such tables lack part of the clones; where checked against another copy, unresolved V genes explain under half of the gap, and the rest is unexplained. The sample table contains around 130,000 clones; only one count was recorded for 81% of them. 0.7% of the sample goes to the ten largest clones. Sequencing input: PBMCs. The receptors originated from a man in his late teens or twenties in good health and CMV-seronegative.

The chain joins TRBV6-1 to TRBJ2-5; D may be TRBD2 (5 bases). The CDR3 length is 15 residues. V dropped 8 bases and J dropped 2 bases, with 18 bases sitting between them. Germline V gene data show CDR1 as MNHNS and CDR2 as SASEGT. The CDR3 DNA reads as TGTGCCAGCGACCCTTGGGGAAGGACTCAAGAGACCCAGTACTTC. It yields the protein CASDPWGRTQETQYF.

The rearrangement joins TRBV30 to TRBJ1-2; 8 bases match TRBD1. The length of the CDR3 is 17 residues. Germline CDR1 and CDR2: GTSNPN and SVGIG (reference sequence). The junction had 12 bases not matched to a gene; V was cut back by 1 base and J by 2 bases. The DNA of the CDR3 is TGTGCCTGGAGTGGGCGCCGGGACAGGTTACAAAACTATGGCTACACCTTC. Translating it yields CAWSGRRDRLQNYGYTF.

The rearrangement uses TRBV19 and TRBJ1-1; TRBD1 matches 9 bases. This CDR3 region has 15 residues. V lost 6 bases, J lost 1 base, and 6 bases stayed unmatched. Germline lookup yields CDR1 LNHDA and CDR2 SQIVND (reference sequence). The CDR3 sequence: CASRSSDRGNTEAFF. DNA for the CDR3: TGTGCCAGTAGAAGTTCGGACAGGGGGAACACTGAAGCTTTCTTT.

This clone has just one count. The rearrangement uses TRBV7-9 and TRBJ2-1; 8 nucleotides match TRBD2. Trimming took 4 bases from V and 6 from J; bases not matched to a gene: 11. CDR1 and CDR2 (germline): SEHNR, FQNEAQ (reference sequence). CDR3 size: 16 residues. The CDR3 coding sequence is TGTGCCAGCAGCTCTCCCCCGTCGGGGGGGGCCAATGAGCAGTTCTTC. Translated, it gives CASSSPPSGGANEQFF.

As regards this clone: One junction end does not reproduce the germline sequence, and a read error may be involved. The chain is built from TRBV19 and TRBJ1-2, with a tentative D call TRBD1 (5 bases). CDR1 and CDR2 from the germline V gene are LNHDA and SQIVND (reference sequence). The CDR3 length is 14 residues. CDR3 region: CASSSDYRPQVYTF. The CDR3 bases are TGCGCCAGTAGTTCGGATTACAGGCCGCAGGTATACACCTTC.

As concerns this clone: One junction end disagrees with the germline gene, perhaps due to a read error. The rearrangement links TRBV27 to TRBJ2-7, with D tentatively TRBD1 (5 bases). This CDR3 is built from 15 residues. The germline V gene encodes CDR1 MNHEY and CDR2 SMNVEV (reference sequence). CDR3 in DNA: TGTGCCAGCAAAAGGGGCAGAAAGACCTCCGACGAGCAGTACTTC. This encodes CASKRGRKTSDEQYF.

Here the CDR3 DNA reads TGTGCCAGCAGCTCCCAGACAGGGCCTGACGAGCAGTACTTC. It specifies CASSSQTGPDEQYF. V and J are TRBV7-9 and TRBJ2-7, with TRBD1 identical over 7 bases. The V and J ends lost 4 bases and 5 bases, in that order; junction bases with no gene match: 8. This CDR3 has 14 residues. CDR1 SEHNR and CDR2 FQNEAQ come from the germline V gene (reference sequence).

This chain connects TRBV9 to TRBJ1-1, with TRBD1 identical over 7 bases. The CDR3 spans 14 residues. The V segment lost 5 bases and the J segment 5 bases; nucleotides outside the gene matches: 9. Germline V gene sequence: CDR1 SGDLS, CDR2 YYNGEE. The CDR3, as DNA: TGTGCCAGCAGTGGGGGGACAGAGGGGACTGAAGCTTTCTTT. This sequence encodes CASSGGTEGTEAFF.